The 22 T cell receptor beta chains listed next were all sequenced from one sample in a study of metastatic and nonmetastatic thyroid tumors. TCRdb reprocessed the PCR reads via MiXCR. The sample contains under 15,000 clones, roughly 29% of which appear only once. Nobody among the patients had been given any treatment before thyroid surgery. The sample was tumor tissue. These receptors were collected from a female donor with papillary thyroid cancer or a benign thyroid nodule (not recorded which). Some clones in this sample may be carry-over from other donors' samples.

This clone was recorded a few times. A much more abundant neighbour one base away suggests this may be a read error. The V call is TRBV11-1, the J call TRBJ2-1; the match to TRBD2 covers 7 bases. CDR3 length: 16 residues. Losses at the gene ends were 5 bases for V and 3 bases for J; bases not matched to a gene: 10. The germline V gene has CDR1 SGHAT and CDR2 FQDESV (reference sequence). The CDR3 protein is CASSQSGTNNYNEQFF. The CDR3 nucleotides are TGTGCCAGCAGCCAATCCGGGACTAATAACTACAATGAGCAGTTCTTC.

Relative to its sample, this clone is medium-sized (0.01 to 0.1%). The J gene is TRBJ1-2, the V gene TRBV12-3 or TRBV12-4, with unresolved D. Trimming cost V 2 bases and J 8 bases, with 12 bases left between them. The CDR3 has 13 amino acids. The CDR3: CASSLNSESGYTF. The DNA of the CDR3 is TGTGCCAGCAGTTTAAACAGCGAGAGCGGCTACACCTTC.

Comments on this clone: The germline gene is not matched at one end of the junction; a read error may be the cause. V usage is TRBV3-1 and J usage is TRBJ2-2; TRBD1 is a possible D gene (5 bases). Germline values: CDR1 LGHDT, CDR2 YNNKEL (reference sequence). This CDR3 is 14 amino acids long. CDR3 sequence reads: CAGSSWGRIGELFF. CDR3 sequence (DNA): TGTGCCGGCAGCTCCTGGGGCAGAATAGGGGAGCTGTTTTTT.

This clone has ten or more counts. One base away lies a much larger clone, so this may be a sequencing read error. The genes are TRBV28 and TRBJ2-3, with 8 bases fitting TRBD2. Germline V lookup: CDR1 MDHEN, CDR2 SYDVKM. There are 15 residues in the CDR3. The V gene end was trimmed by 7 bases and the J gene end by 2 bases; junction bases not matched to a gene: 8. The CDR3 loop reads CASMRAGDHTDTQYF. The CDR3 coding sequence is TGTGCCAGCATGAGAGCGGGGGATCACACAGATACGCAGTATTTT. The variable domain in full, with the rest retrieved from reference TRBV28 and TRBJ2-3, is DVKVTQSSRYLVKRTGEKVFLECVQDMDHENMFWYRQDPGLGLRLIYFSYDVKMKEKGDIPEGYSVSREKKERFSLILESASTNQTSMYLCASMRAGDHTDTQYFGPGTRLTVL.

This clone was counted ten times or more. J is TRBJ2-1 and V is TRBV10-3, with TRBD1 identical over 7 bases. CDR1 is ENHRY, CDR2 SYGVKD, per germline. Unmatched junction bases numbered 3, after V lost 4 bases and J lost 3 bases. CDR3 size: 14 residues. CDR3 region: CAISGQGNYNEQFF. The CDR3 coding sequence is TGTGCCATCAGTGGACAGGGCAACTACAATGAGCAGTTCTTC.

Only a few counts were recorded for this clone. The chain recombines TRBV28 with TRBJ1-2, with TRBD1 as a possible D gene (5 bases). This CDR3 comprises 13 residues. Germline CDR1 reads MDHEN; CDR2 reads SYDVKM. Deletions cut 1 base from V and 6 bases from J, with 9 bases between. The CDR3 region has the DNA TGTGCCAGCAGTTTATCAGGGAAAGATGGCTACACCTTC. It is translated as CASSLSGKDGYTF.

V and J are TRBV11-2 and TRBJ2-7; no clear D. The V end was cut by 3 bases, the J end by 4 bases, with 13 bases between. CDR1 SGHAT and CDR2 FQNNGV come from the germline V gene. The CDR3 spans 14 residues. The CDR3 sequence: CASSFHGPLYEQYF. In DNA, the CDR3 is TGTGCCAGCAGCTTTCACGGGCCCCTTTACGAGCAGTACTTC.

This clone was counted many times. This may stem from a read error, because a much larger clone lies one nucleotide away. As the CDR3 is not closed by the conserved phenylalanine or tryptophan, this likely results from a read error. This sequence joins TRBV10-3 and TRBJ1-5; no clear D gene. V lost 7 bases, J lost 5 bases, and 9 bases lay in between. The CDR3 is 12 residues long. The germline V gene has CDR1 ENHRY and CDR2 SYGVKD. The chain's CDR3 is CAIKAEDQPQHL. CDR3 nucleotides: TGTGCCATCAAGGCAGAGGATCAGCCCCAGCATCTT.

The chain couples TRBV12-3 or TRBV12-4 to TRBJ2-7; D is unresolved. The CDR3 contains 12 residues. Trimming left V 1 base short and J 2 bases short, with 3 bases between. CDR3 bases: TGTGCCAGCAGTTTAGACACCTACGAGCAGTACTTC. Amino acid sequence: CASSLDTYEQYF.

A few counts support this clone. The junction and the germline gene differ at one end; a read error may be behind it. The rearrangement uses TRBV6-1 and TRBJ1-5; perhaps TRBD1 as D (6 bases). The CDR3 runs to 15 residues. CDR1 is MNHNS, CDR2 SASEGT, per germline. CDR3 residues: CDSTLPTGPNKPQHF. CDR3 coding DNA: TGTGACAGCACCCTCCCCACAGGGCCAAATAAGCCCCAGCATTTT.

V gene TRBV20-1 combines with J gene TRBJ1-2, with D tentatively TRBD1 (6 bases). From germline, CDR1 is DFQATT and CDR2 SNEGSKA (reference sequence). The CDR3 is 12 amino acids. Here the CDR3 DNA reads TGCAGCGCTTTCCGAGGGGGAAGTGGCTACACCTTC. Amino acids: CSAFRGGSGYTF.

This clone was observed a handful of times. The chain is built from TRBV25-1 and TRBJ2-7; D is unresolved. CDR3 length: 13 residues. Trimming left V 5 bases short and J 7 bases short, with 15 bases between. Germline V lookup: CDR1 MGHDK, CDR2 SYGVNS. This CDR3 reads CASSYPLLLEQYF. In nucleotides, the CDR3 is TGTGCCAGCAGTTACCCGCTACTCCTGGAGCAGTACTTC.

The table lists this clone with many counts. The chain couples TRBV7-2 to TRBJ1-1; D is unclear. CDR1 and CDR2 (germline): SGHTA, FQGNSA. V was cut by 2 bases and J by 0 bases, with 10 bases left in between. The CDR3 consists of 15 residues. The CDR3 bases are TGTGCCAGCAGCTTACTTGCCCGAATGAACACTGAAGCTTTCTTT. It translates to CASSLLARMNTEAFF.

The table lists this clone with many counts. A much larger clone differs by one base, so this may be a read error. Other DNA sequences in this sample translate to the same CDR3. The CDR3 sequence is CASSLGGTSGSGQYF. The CDR3 DNA follows: TGCGCCAGCAGCTTAGGAGGGACTAGCGGGAGTGGGCAGTACTTC. V is TRBV7-2 and J is TRBJ2-7; 14 nucleotides match TRBD2. The CDR3 consists of 15 residues. Per germline, CDR1 SGHTA and CDR2 FQGNSA. Combining the CDR3 with reference TRBV7-2 and TRBJ2-7 gives the whole variable domain GAGVSQSPSNKVTEKGKDVELRCDPISGHTALYWYRQSLGQGLEFLIYFQGNSAPDKSGLPSDRFSAERTGGSVSTLTIQRTQQEDSAVYLCASSLGGTSGSGQYFGPGTRLTVT.

This clone was recorded many times. This chain links TRBV24-1 with TRBJ1-3, with 8 bases fitting TRBD1. V shed 1 base and J 0 bases; nucleotides not matched to a gene: 10. Germline-derived CDR1 and CDR2 are KGHDR and SFDVKD. This CDR3 is 19 amino acids long. CDR3 region: CATSDFIGTGRSSGNTIYF. Written as DNA, the CDR3 is TGTGCCACCAGTGATTTTATAGGGACAGGAAGAAGCTCTGGAAACACCATATATTTT.

This sequence joins TRBV6-1 and TRBJ1-5; 10 positions agree with TRBD1. V lost 6 bases and J lost 2; bases outside the gene matches: 4. The CDR3 is 15 residues long. Germline CDR1 reads MNHNS; CDR2 reads SASEGT. CDR3: CASRLGTGGNQPQHF. The CDR3 nucleotides read TGTGCCAGCAGACTAGGGACAGGGGGCAATCAGCCCCAGCATTTT.

V and J are TRBV6-1 and TRBJ2-1, with D unresolved. V lost 5 bases and J 10 bases, leaving 15 bases between the germline ends. CDR1 is MNHNS and CDR2 is SASEGT in the germline V gene. The CDR3 totals 13 residues. In DNA form, the CDR3 reads TGTGCCAGCAGTTGGGCTGGGCGATGGGAGCAGTTCTTC. Its translation: CASSWAGRWEQFF.

This clone has ten or more counts. The gene calls are TRBV9 and TRBJ1-4; 7 positions match TRBD1. Germline V lookup: CDR1 SGDLS, CDR2 YYNGEE. There are 15 residues in the CDR3. The V and J ends lost 4 bases and 6 bases, in that order; junction bases with no gene match: 9. The CDR3 bases are TGTGCCAGCAGCTTACAGGGGCGGATCGATGAAAAACTGTTTTTT. This gives the protein CASSLQGRIDEKLFF.

This clone was counted a few times. V gene TRBV12-3 or TRBV12-4 combines with J gene TRBJ1-5; no clear D. This CDR3 is built from 14 residues. The ends were cut back, 2 bases at V and 3 bases at J, with 8 bases in the middle. The CDR3 loop reads CASSLSVDNQPQHF. The DNA of the CDR3 is TGTGCCAGCAGTTTATCGGTTGACAATCAGCCCCAGCATTTT.

The V gene is TRBV4-1, the J gene TRBJ2-3, with 8 nucleotides matching TRBD2. The germline CDR1 and CDR2 sequences are MGHRA and YSYEKL. With V trimmed by 2 bases and J by 0 bases, 4 bases remained unmatched. The CDR3 has 16 residues. The CDR3 sequence is CASSQSGGRSTDTQYF. The CDR3 DNA is TGCGCCAGCAGCCAAAGCGGGGGCCGTAGCACAGATACGCAGTATTTT.

This clone occurred many times. The rearrangement links TRBV10-3 to TRBJ2-3; weak D call: TRBD2 (5 bases). CDR1 is ENHRY and CDR2 is SYGVKD in the germline V gene. This CDR3 has 15 amino acids. Deletions cut 4 bases from V and 0 bases from J, with 11 bases between. CDR3 sequence reads: CAISVHGESTDTQYF. The DNA of the CDR3 is TGTGCCATCAGTGTACACGGGGAAAGCACAGATACGCAGTATTTT.

This chain connects TRBV6-1 to TRBJ2-1; TRBD1 matches at 8 bases. After removal of 5 bases from V and 9 bases from J, the junction contained 3 bases not matched to a gene. This CDR3 spans 12 amino acids. Germline CDR1 is MNHNS and CDR2 is SASEGT. The CDR3 region has the DNA TGTGCCAGCAGTAATACAGGGGGTGAGCAGTTCTTC. Encoded protein: CASSNTGGEQFF.